Sequencing of this T cell receptor beta chain was carried out in a study of radiotherapy plus CTLA-4 blockade in lung cancer. Study in general: Objective responses were documented in around 18% of patients, with disease control in around 31%.

Ipilimumab CTLA-4 blockade and focal radiation were given to patients with chemo-refractory metastatic non-small-cell lung cancer. Data came from immunoSEQ multiplex PCR; TCRdb stores just in-frame clones and leaves some out. The table includes some 70,000 clones, about 80% detected once. CDR1 and CDR2 from the germline V gene are GTSNPN and SVGIG (reference sequence). The CDR3 has 12 amino acids. Trimming took off 2 bases at V and 0 bases at J, with 1 base between the two ends. V gene TRBV30 combines with J gene TRBJ1-4; D not resolved. This specimen was peripheral blood, taken from a patient treated with radiotherapy plus ipilimumab. This TCR derives from a human donor with non-small cell lung cancer who had a complete response to radiotherapy plus ipilimumab. Here the CDR3 DNA reads TGTGCCTGGAGTCCAACTAATGAAAAACTGTTTTTT. Protein: CAWSPTNEKLFF.